Below, 27 T cell receptor beta chains from the same sample are listed, as sequenced in a study of cytomegalovirus exposure and HLA in healthy donors. The primer mix had 60 Vbeta and 13 Jbeta primers. Measured with immunoSEQ multiplex PCR; TCRdb has only the in-frame clones, and not every one. The sample carries around 180,000 clones, approximately 80% recorded once. Sequenced material: PBMCs. The source is a woman aged 35 to 49 in good health and CMV-seronegative.

This chain links TRBV29-1 with TRBJ2-3; TRBD2 is a possible D gene (7 bases). CDR1 is SQVTM and CDR2 is ANQGSEA in the germline V gene. The CDR3 extends over 13 amino acids. Trimming cost V 7 bases and J 2 bases, with 13 bases left between them. Here the CDR3 reads CSGGGPDTDTQYF. CDR3 coding DNA: TGCAGCGGGGGGGGGCCGGACACAGATACGCAGTATTTT.

The chain has TRBV5-1 and TRBJ2-7; 10 nucleotides line up with TRBD1. Germline V lookup: CDR1 SGHRS, CDR2 YFSETQ. J gave up 1 base and V 4 bases, and 2 bases lay outside the gene matches. This CDR3 comprises 14 residues. The CDR3 is CASSTGQGSYEQYV. The CDR3 DNA reads as TGCGCCAGCAGCACGGGACAGGGGTCCTACGAGCAGTACGTC.

The genes are TRBV7-8 and TRBJ2-6; D is unclear. Germline CDR1 SGHVS, CDR2 FQNEAQ. This CDR3 spans 16 amino acids. Trimming shortened V by 3 bases and J by 2 bases, and 11 bases separated the two germline ends. Here the CDR3 reads CASSFGSEPGANVLTF. CDR3 nucleotide sequence: TGTGCCAGCAGCTTTGGTTCCGAGCCTGGGGCCAACGTCCTGACTTTC.

This clone was seen only a few times. The chain has TRBV6-1 and TRBJ1-5; D remains ambiguous. Trimming removed 1 base at V and 5 bases at J, with 15 bases between. Germline V lookup: CDR1 MNHNS, CDR2 SASEGT. The CDR3 runs 16 residues. CDR3 region: CASSEVYTVPYQPQHF. CDR3 sequence (DNA): TGTGCCAGCAGTGAAGTGTATACAGTACCCTATCAGCCCCAGCATTTT.

This clone occurred a few times. This rearrangement joins TRBV7-9 to TRBJ1-1; 7 nucleotides align to TRBD1. Germline CDR1 and CDR2: SEHNR and FQNEAQ (reference sequence). The V gene end was trimmed by 6 bases and the J gene end by 0 bases; junction bases not matched to a gene: 13. The CDR3 totals 17 residues. The CDR3 sequence: CASRTLGQSGLNTEAFF. CDR3 coding DNA: TGTGCCAGCAGAACATTGGGACAGTCGGGTCTGAACACTGAAGCTTTCTTT.

CDR3 sequence (DNA): TGCGCCAGCAGCCTCGGTCGGAACTATGGCTACACCTTC. Translating gives CASSLGRNYGYTF. V is TRBV4-3 and J is TRBJ1-2; D is unclear. The CDR3 is made up of 13 amino acids. With 4 bases removed from V and 2 bases from J, the gap between germline ends came to 8 bases. Germline CDR1 reads LGHNA; CDR2 reads YSLEER.

V gene TRBV18 combines with J gene TRBJ2-7; perhaps TRBD2 as D (6 bases). The V gene lost 3 bases and the J gene lost 2 bases, with 11 bases spanning the gap. CDR3 length equals 14 residues. Germline lookup yields CDR1 KGHSH and CDR2 LQKENI. Here the CDR3 reads CASSPGTQAYEQYF. DNA for the CDR3: TGTGCCAGCTCACCTGGGACTCAAGCCTACGAGCAGTACTTC.

CDR3 amino acids: CASSRRDRTTDTQYF. The CDR3 bases are TGTGCCAGTAGTCGCCGGGACAGGACCACAGATACGCAGTATTTT. This chain links TRBV19 with TRBJ2-3, with TRBD1 matching 8 bases. Germline CDR1 reads LNHDA; CDR2 reads SQIVND (reference sequence). The length of the CDR3 is 15 residues. J lost 2 bases, V lost 5 bases, and 6 bases had no gene match.

The chain uses TRBV7-9 and TRBJ2-7; 7 bases align to TRBD2. The junction had 5 bases not matched to a gene; V was cut back by 5 bases and J by 4 bases. In germline, CDR1 is SEHNR, CDR2 FQNEAQ (reference sequence). The CDR3 length is 13 residues. The CDR3 sequence: CASSRAGAYEQYF. As DNA, the CDR3 is TGTGCCAGCAGCCGGGCGGGAGCTTACGAGCAGTACTTC.

The CDR3 sequence is CASSQEQGVTQYF. The CDR3 DNA reads TGCGCCAGCAGCCAAGAGCAGGGGGTGACCCAGTACTTC. The chain couples TRBV4-1 to TRBJ2-5, with TRBD1 identical over 7 bases. Germline-derived CDR1 and CDR2 are MGHRA and YSYEKL. The CDR3 spans 13 residues. V trimming: 0 bases; J trimming: 7 bases; junction bases outside the gene matches: 2.

The CDR3 region has the DNA TGTGCCTGGAGACGACTAGCTTACACAGATACGCAGTATTTT. It yields the protein CAWRRLAYTDTQYF. The genes are TRBV30 and TRBJ2-3; 7 bases match TRBD2. The CDR3 is 14 amino acids. Per germline, CDR1 GTSNPN and CDR2 SVGIG (reference sequence). The V gene end was trimmed by 3 bases and the J gene end by 2 bases; junction bases not matched to a gene: 5.

The chain carries TRBV18 and TRBJ2-1; TRBD1 matches 7 bases. The V gene's germline CDR1 is KGHSH and CDR2 LQKENI. The J segment lost 4 bases and the V segment lost 3 bases, leaving 6 bases of the junction unmatched. The CDR3 totals 15 residues. CDR3 nucleotide sequence: TGTGCCAGCTCACCCGGACAGGACTTATACAATGAGCAGTTCTTC. Its protein product is CASSPGQDLYNEQFF.

This clone was recorded once. V and J are TRBV7-3 and TRBJ2-1; D perhaps matches TRBD2 (6 bases). The ends were cut back, 1 base at V and 4 bases at J, with 11 bases in the middle. Germline loops: CDR1 SGHTA, CDR2 FQGTGA. This CDR3 contains 15 residues. The CDR3 loop is CASSLRGGTYNEQFF. CDR3 nucleotide sequence: TGTGCCAGCAGCTTAAGAGGTGGGACTTACAATGAGCAGTTCTTC.

For this clone: This sample also contains other DNA sequences that code for the same CDR3. The chain links TRBV27 to TRBJ2-5; tentatively, D is TRBD1 (6 bases). Germline-derived CDR1 and CDR2 are MNHEY and SMNVEV (reference sequence). The CDR3 is 14 residues long. V was shortened by 0 bases and J by 5 bases, with 10 bases between the two germline ends. CDR3 sequence reads: CASSLSGAWETQYF. CDR3 DNA sequence: TGTGCCAGCAGTTTATCGGGGGCTTGGGAGACCCAGTACTTC.

The rearrangement joins TRBV5-1 to TRBJ2-7; 7 positions agree with TRBD1. V gave up 4 bases and J gave up 1 base; unmatched junction bases: 8. CDR3 size: 15 residues. Per germline, CDR1 SGHRS and CDR2 YFSETQ. The CDR3 nucleotides read TGCGCCAGCAGCCAGGGGGTAGGGGTTTCCTACGAGCAGTACTTC. This gives the protein CASSQGVGVSYEQYF.

This chain uses TRBV15 with TRBJ2-1; weak D call: TRBD2 (6 bases). Germline V CDR1 and CDR2: LNHNV, YYDKDF (reference sequence). V gave up 1 base and J gave up 8 bases, with 15 bases separating them. CDR3 length: 15 residues. CDR3 sequence reads: CATSRVAVPSDEQFF. The DNA for the CDR3 is TGTGCCACCAGCAGAGTAGCGGTTCCTTCCGATGAGCAGTTCTTC.

The rearrangement links TRBV29-1 to TRBJ1-1, with D possibly TRBD1 on 5 matching bases. Germline CDR1 SQVTM, CDR2 ANQGSEA. Trimming removed 7 bases from V and 5 bases from J, with 17 bases in between. The CDR3 has 13 residues. The CDR3 DNA follows: TGCAGCGCCGGAGGGGTCCCGAGGACTGAAGCTTTCTTT. This gives the protein CSAGGVPRTEAFF.

The rearrangement joins TRBV7-2 to TRBJ2-1, with 14 positions matching TRBD2. This CDR3 contains 18 residues. Per the germline V gene, CDR1 is SGHTA and CDR2 is FQGNSA. With 1 base clipped from V and 7 bases from J, the junction kept 9 bases outside the gene matches. The CDR3 spells CASSLGWGLAGEMNEQFF. DNA of the CDR3: TGTGCCAGCAGCTTAGGTTGGGGACTAGCGGGGGAAATGAATGAGCAGTTCTTC. Complete variable domain (other parts from reference TRBV7-2 and TRBJ2-1): GAGVSQSPSNKVTEKGKDVELRCDPISGHTALYWYRQSLGQGLEFLIYFQGNSAPDKSGLPSDRFSAERTGGSVSTLTIQRTQQEDSAVYLCASSLGWGLAGEMNEQFFGPGTRLTVL.

The rearrangement joins TRBV28 to TRBJ2-1, with 9 bases identical to TRBD2. Germline CDR1 is MDHEN and CDR2 is SYDVKM. Losses at the gene ends were 11 bases for V and 2 bases for J; bases not matched to a gene: 10. CDR3 size: 15 residues. CDR3 in DNA: TGTGCCGGGTCTTTAGCGGGAGCCCCCTACAATGAGCAGTTCTTC. Translated: CAGSLAGAPYNEQFF.

The V call is TRBV7-8, the J call TRBJ2-7, with TRBD2 identical over 9 bases. Trimming took 4 bases from V and 3 from J; bases not matched to a gene: 16. The length of the CDR3 is 18 residues. Germline V CDR1 and CDR2: SGHVS, FQNEAQ. CDR3 residues: CASSYSPDLAGFSYEQYF. The CDR3 DNA is TGTGCCAGCAGCTATTCCCCCGATCTAGCGGGATTTAGCTACGAGCAGTACTTC.

This clone showed up many times. The V and J genes are TRBV4-1 and TRBJ2-1, with 8 bases that match TRBD2. The germline CDR1 and CDR2 sequences are MGHRA and YSYEKL. This CDR3 region has 16 residues. After removal of 1 base from V and 7 bases from J, the junction contained 9 bases not matched to a gene. The CDR3 loop is CASSQAVAGIGNEQFF. CDR3 in DNA: TGCGCCAGCAGCCAAGCAGTAGCGGGAATTGGAAATGAGCAGTTCTTC.

The chain recombines TRBV7-2 with TRBJ2-3, with D hard to call. The germline V gene has CDR1 SGHTA and CDR2 FQGNSA. This CDR3 comprises 14 residues. Trimming removed 0 bases at V and 2 bases at J, with 6 bases between. Here the CDR3 reads CASSLASVTDTQYF. For the CDR3, the DNA is TGTGCCAGCAGCTTAGCAAGCGTCACAGATACGCAGTATTTT.

The chain is built from TRBV5-4 and TRBJ2-3; TRBD2 matches 11 bases. Germline V CDR1 and CDR2: SGHNT, YYREEE (reference sequence). The CDR3 extends over 14 amino acids. J lost 2 bases, V lost 5 bases, and 1 base had no gene match. CDR3 residues: CASRLAGDTDTQYF. DNA for the CDR3: TGTGCCAGCAGACTAGCGGGGGACACAGATACGCAGTATTTT.

The rearrangement joins TRBV19 to TRBJ1-2; a possible D gene is TRBD1 (6 bases). The CDR3 loop spans 13 amino acids. The V end lost 6 bases, the J end lost 6 bases, and 14 bases lay between the germline ends. Germline V CDR1 and CDR2: LNHDA, SQIVND (reference sequence). DNA of the CDR3: TGTGCCAGTAGAAGAGACAGGCTGAATGGCTACACCTTC. This gives the protein CASRRDRLNGYTF.

The chain links TRBV6-5 to TRBJ1-5; 8 bases align to TRBD1. Germline values: CDR1 MNHEY, CDR2 SVGAGI. V lost 4 bases and J lost 2; bases outside the gene matches: 7. This CDR3 has 16 amino acids. Written as DNA, the CDR3 is TGTGCCAGCAGTTCCCGACAGGGGTGGGGCAATCAGCCCCAGCATTTT. This encodes CASSSRQGWGNQPQHF.

The rearrangement uses TRBV5-6 and TRBJ2-7, with a tentative D call TRBD1 (6 bases). CDR3 length equals 13 residues. Trimming stripped 5 bases from V and 7 bases from J, with 16 bases between. The germline V gene has CDR1 SGHDT and CDR2 YYEEEE. The CDR3 coding sequence is TGTGCCAGCAGTATGACAGGACGGCAGGAGCAGTACTTC. Translation gives CASSMTGRQEQYF.

The rearrangement links TRBV4-3 to TRBJ1-5, with D tentatively TRBD1 (5 bases). The CDR3 is 16 residues long. Germline V CDR1 and CDR2: LGHNA, YSLEER. The V end was cut by 0 bases, the J end by 1 base, with 10 bases between. The CDR3, as DNA: TGCGCCAGCAGCCAAGATTTTGGGGGGAGCAATCAGCCCCAGCATTTT. Translating gives CASSQDFGGSNQPQHF.